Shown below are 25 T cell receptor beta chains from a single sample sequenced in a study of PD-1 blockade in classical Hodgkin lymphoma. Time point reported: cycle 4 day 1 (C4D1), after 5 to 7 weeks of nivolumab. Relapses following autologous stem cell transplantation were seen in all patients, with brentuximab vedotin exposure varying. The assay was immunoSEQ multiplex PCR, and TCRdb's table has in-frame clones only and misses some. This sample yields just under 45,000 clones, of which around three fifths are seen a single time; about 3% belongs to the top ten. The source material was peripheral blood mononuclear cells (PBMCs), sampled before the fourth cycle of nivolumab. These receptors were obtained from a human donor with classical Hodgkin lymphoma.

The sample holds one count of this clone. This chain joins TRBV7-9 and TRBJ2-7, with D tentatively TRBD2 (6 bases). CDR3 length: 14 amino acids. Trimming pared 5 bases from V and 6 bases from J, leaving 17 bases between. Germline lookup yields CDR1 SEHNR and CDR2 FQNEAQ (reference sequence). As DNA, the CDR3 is TGTGCCAGCAGCCTCGGCACTAGCTACGGCGAGCAGTACTTC. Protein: CASSLGTSYGEQYF. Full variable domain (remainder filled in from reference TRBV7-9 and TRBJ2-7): DTGVSQNPRHKITKRGQNVTFRCDPISEHNRLYWYRQTLGQGPEFLTYFQNEAQLEKSRLLSDRFSAERPKGSFSTLEIQRTEQGDSAMYLCASSLGTSYGEQYFGPGTRLTVT.

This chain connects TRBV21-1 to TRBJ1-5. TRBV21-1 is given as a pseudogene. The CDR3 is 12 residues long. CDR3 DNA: TGTGCCCGCAGGGTCAATCATCAGCCCCAGCATTTT. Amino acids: CARRVNHQPQHF.

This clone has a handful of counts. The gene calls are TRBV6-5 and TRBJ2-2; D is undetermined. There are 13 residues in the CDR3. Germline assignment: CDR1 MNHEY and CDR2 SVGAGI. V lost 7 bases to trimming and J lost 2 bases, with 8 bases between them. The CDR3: CASIQDNTGELFF. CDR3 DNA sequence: TGTGCCAGCATCCAGGACAACACCGGGGAGCTGTTTTTT.

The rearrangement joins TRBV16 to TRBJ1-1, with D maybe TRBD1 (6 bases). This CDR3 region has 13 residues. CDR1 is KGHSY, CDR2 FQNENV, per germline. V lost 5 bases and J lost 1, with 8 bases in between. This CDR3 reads CASSSRGNTEAFF. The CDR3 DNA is TGTGCCAGCAGCTCCAGGGGGAACACTGAAGCTTTCTTT.

In DNA, the CDR3 is TGTGCCAGCTCACCAAGAGCGGGACAGGGCAGCGATGAGCAGTTCTTC. This encodes CASSPRAGQGSDEQFF. J is TRBJ2-1 and V is TRBV18; 9 bases are a match to TRBD1. This CDR3 has 16 amino acids. V shed 2 bases and J 8 bases; nucleotides not matched to a gene: 10. The germline V gene encodes CDR1 KGHSH and CDR2 LQKENI.

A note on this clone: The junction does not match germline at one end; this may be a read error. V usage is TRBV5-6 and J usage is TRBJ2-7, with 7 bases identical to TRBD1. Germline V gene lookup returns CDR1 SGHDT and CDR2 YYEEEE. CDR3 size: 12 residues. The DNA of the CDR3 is TGTGCCAGCAGCTTGGGCCCCCGGGACAGTCGGTTC. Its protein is CASSLGPRDSRF.

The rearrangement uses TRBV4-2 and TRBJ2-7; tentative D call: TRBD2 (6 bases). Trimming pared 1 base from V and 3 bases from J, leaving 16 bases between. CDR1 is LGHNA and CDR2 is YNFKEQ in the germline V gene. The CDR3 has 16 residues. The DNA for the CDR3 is TGTGCCAGCAGCCAAGGAGGCGCTAGCGCGAGCTACGAGCAGTACTTC. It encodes CASSQGGASASYEQYF.

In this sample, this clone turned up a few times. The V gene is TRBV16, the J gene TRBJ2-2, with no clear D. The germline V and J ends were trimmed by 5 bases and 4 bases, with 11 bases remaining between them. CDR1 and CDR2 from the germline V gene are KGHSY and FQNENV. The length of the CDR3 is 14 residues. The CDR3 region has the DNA TGTGCCAGCAGCTCAGACCCACTCACCGGGGAGCTGTTTTTT. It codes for CASSSDPLTGELFF. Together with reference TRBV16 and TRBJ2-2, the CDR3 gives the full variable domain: GEEVAQTPKHLVRGEGQKAKLYCAPIKGHSYVFWYQQVLKNEFKFLISFQNENVFDETGMPKERFSAKCLPNSPCSLEIQATKLEDSAVYFCASSSDPLTGELFFGEGSRLTVL.

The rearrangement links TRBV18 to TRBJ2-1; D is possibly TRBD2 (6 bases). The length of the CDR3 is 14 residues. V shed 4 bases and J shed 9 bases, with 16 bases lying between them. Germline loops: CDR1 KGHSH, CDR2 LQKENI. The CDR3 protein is CASSLGTSNSEQFF. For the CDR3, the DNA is TGTGCCAGCTCACTAGGGACTTCGAATAGTGAGCAGTTCTTC.

The CDR3 here is CASSLGPIYGYTF. In DNA form, the CDR3 reads TGCGCCAGCAGCTTGGGCCCGATCTATGGCTACACCTTC. V is TRBV5-1 and J is TRBJ1-2; unclear D gene. Germline-derived CDR1 and CDR2 are SGHRS and YFSETQ. The CDR3 sequence is 13 residues long. V was cut by 0 bases and J by 4 bases, with 7 bases left in between.

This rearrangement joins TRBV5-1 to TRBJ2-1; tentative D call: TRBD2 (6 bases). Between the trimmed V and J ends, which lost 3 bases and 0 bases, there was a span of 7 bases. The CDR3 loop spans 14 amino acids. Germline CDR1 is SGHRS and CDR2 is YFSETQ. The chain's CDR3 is CASSSGSSYNEQFF. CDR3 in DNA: TGCGCCAGCAGCTCCGGGAGCTCCTACAATGAGCAGTTCTTC.

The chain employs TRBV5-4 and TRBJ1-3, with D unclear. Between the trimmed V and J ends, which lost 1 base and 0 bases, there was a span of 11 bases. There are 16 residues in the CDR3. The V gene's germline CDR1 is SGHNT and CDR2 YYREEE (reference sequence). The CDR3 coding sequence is TGTGCCAGCAGCTTGTCGGGCTTCAGCTCTGGAAACACCATATATTTT. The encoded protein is CASSLSGFSSGNTIYF.

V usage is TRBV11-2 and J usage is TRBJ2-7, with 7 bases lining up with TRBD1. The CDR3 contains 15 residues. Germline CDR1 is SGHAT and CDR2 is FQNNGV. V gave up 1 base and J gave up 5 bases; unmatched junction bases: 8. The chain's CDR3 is CASSLAGTVAHEQYF. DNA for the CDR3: TGTGCCAGCAGCTTAGCCGGGACAGTTGCCCACGAGCAGTACTTC.

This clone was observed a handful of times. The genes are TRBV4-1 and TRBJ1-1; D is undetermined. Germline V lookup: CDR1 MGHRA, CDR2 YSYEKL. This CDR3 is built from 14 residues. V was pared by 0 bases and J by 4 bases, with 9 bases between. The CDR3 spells CASSQDLGSTEAFF. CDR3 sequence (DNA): TGCGCCAGCAGCCAAGATTTAGGTTCCACTGAAGCTTTCTTT.

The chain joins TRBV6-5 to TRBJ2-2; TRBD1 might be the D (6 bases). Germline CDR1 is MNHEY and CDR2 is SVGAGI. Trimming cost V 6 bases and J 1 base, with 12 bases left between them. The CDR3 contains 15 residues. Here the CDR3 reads CASSLRGLNTGELFF. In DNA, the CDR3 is TGTGCCAGCAGCCTCAGGGGTCTGAACACCGGGGAGCTGTTTTTT.

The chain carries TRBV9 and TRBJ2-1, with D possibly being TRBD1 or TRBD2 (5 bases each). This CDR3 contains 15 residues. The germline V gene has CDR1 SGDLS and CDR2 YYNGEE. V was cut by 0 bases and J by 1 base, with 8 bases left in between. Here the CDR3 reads CASSVGGASYNEQFF. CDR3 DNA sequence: TGTGCCAGCAGCGTAGGAGGGGCTTCCTACAATGAGCAGTTCTTC.

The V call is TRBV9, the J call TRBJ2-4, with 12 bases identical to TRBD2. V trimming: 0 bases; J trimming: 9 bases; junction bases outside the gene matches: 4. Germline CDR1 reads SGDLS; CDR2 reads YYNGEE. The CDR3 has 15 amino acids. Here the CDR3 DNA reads TGTGCCAGCAGCGTAGAGGCTAGCGGGAGGGGCATTCAGTACTTC. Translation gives CASSVEASGRGIQYF.

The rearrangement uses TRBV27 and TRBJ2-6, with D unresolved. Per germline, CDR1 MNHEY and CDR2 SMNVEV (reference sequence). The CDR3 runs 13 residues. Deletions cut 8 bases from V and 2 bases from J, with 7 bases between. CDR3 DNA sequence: TGTGCCAGCCGAACGACTGGGGCCAACGTCCTGACTTTC. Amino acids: CASRTTGANVLTF.

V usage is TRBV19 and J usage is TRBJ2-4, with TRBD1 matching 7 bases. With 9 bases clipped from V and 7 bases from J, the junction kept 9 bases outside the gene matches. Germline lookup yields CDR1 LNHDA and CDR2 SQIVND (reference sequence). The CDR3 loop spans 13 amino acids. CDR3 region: CASRAGGWNIQYF. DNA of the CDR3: TGTGCCAGCCGAGCAGGGGGATGGAACATTCAGTACTTC.

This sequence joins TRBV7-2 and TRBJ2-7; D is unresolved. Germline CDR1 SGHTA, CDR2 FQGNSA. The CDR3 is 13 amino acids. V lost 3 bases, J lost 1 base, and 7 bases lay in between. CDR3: CASSFSQSYEQYF. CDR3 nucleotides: TGTGCCAGCAGCTTTTCACAGTCCTACGAGCAGTACTTC.

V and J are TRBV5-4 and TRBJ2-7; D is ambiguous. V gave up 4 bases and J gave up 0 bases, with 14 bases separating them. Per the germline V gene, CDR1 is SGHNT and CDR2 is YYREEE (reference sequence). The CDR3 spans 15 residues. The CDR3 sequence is CASSHFPEGSYEQYF. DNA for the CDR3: TGTGCCAGCAGCCACTTTCCGGAAGGCTCCTACGAGCAGTACTTC.

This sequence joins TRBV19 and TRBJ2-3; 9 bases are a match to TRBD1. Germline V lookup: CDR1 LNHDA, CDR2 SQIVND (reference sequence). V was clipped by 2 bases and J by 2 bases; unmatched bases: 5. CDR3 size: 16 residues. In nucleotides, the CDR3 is TGTGCCAGTAGTATAACGGGACAGGGCACCACAGATACGCAGTATTTT. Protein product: CASSITGQGTTDTQYF. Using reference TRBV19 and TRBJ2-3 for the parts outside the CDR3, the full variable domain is DGGITQSPKYLFRKEGQNVTLSCEQNLNHDAMYWYRQDPGQGLRLIYYSQIVNDFQKGDIAEGYSVSREKKESFPLTVTSAQKNPTAFYLCASSITGQGTTDTQYFGPGTRLTVL.

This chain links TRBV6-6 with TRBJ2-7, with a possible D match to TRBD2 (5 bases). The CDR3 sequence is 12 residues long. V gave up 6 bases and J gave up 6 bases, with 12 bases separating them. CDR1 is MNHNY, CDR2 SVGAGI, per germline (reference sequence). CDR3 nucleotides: TGTGCCAGCAGCCGCGGGCCTCCCGAGCAGTACTTC. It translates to CASSRGPPEQYF.

The CDR3 DNA sequence: TGTGCCAGCATGGGCATGAATGAGCAGTTCTTC. This encodes CASMGMNEQFF. The chain links TRBV25-1 to TRBJ2-1; no definite D call. In germline, CDR1 is MGHDK, CDR2 SYGVNS. Trimming pared 7 bases from V and 7 bases from J, leaving 8 bases between. This CDR3 comprises 11 residues.

The CDR3 sequence: CASSFGGTGPYEQYF. CDR3 DNA: TGTGCCAGCAGCTTTGGAGGGACGGGTCCCTACGAGCAGTACTTC. This chain uses TRBV11-3 with TRBJ2-7, with D perhaps TRBD2 (6 bases). V dropped 3 bases and J dropped 2 bases, with 14 bases sitting between them. The germline V gene has CDR1 SGHNT and CDR2 YENEEA. The CDR3 sequence is 15 residues long.